This T cell receptor (beta chain) appears in the sequencing data of a study of cytomegalovirus exposure and HLA in healthy donors. Trimming removed 5 bases from V and 7 bases from J; junction bases left unmatched: 7. This CDR3 is 13 amino acids long. Germline V lookup: CDR1 MNHEY, CDR2 SVGAGI. The protocol was immunoSEQ multiplex PCR, while the TCRdb copy is restricted to in-frame clones and leaves out a portion. The table lists approximately 80,000 clones, 80% to 95% of them singletons, with about 3.8% in the top ten. The specimen sequenced was PBMCs. The chain links TRBV6-5 to TRBJ1-1; 7 bases are a match to TRBD1. The clonotype was recovered from a woman in her 30s in good health and CMV-seronegative. The chain's CDR3 is CASSPTGVREAFF. CDR3 nucleotide sequence: TGTGCCAGCAGTCCAACAGGGGTCCGTGAAGCTTTCTTT.